This T cell receptor (beta chain) was observed in a study of T cell repertoires in cytomegalovirus infection. Study context: Based on public TCR beta signatures, there were indications of CMV infection and of a matching HLA type.

General study results and limits: HLA-C-restricted, CMV-specific TCR beta clonotypes were dominant ex vivo. Cumulative frequency of public TCR beta families picked out carriers of CMV plus the relevant HLA.

One entry per CDR3 protein, called by TCRdb with MiXCR from the reads. This sample has approximately 500,000 distinct CDR3 sequences, with about 11% found just once. In the case of this clonotype: Antigen unknown. A read error is possible here, since a much larger clone lies one base away.

CDR1 and CDR2 (germline): LNHNV, YYDKDF (reference sequence). The CDR3 sequence is 17 residues long. The sample comprised PBMCs. The chain links TRBV15 to TRBJ2-6, with D uncertain. This clonotype was obtained from a human donor in good health (CMV status not recorded). Some clones in this sample may be carry-over from other donors' samples. Here the CDR3 DNA reads TGTGCCACCTGCAGAGTTCTGGTTTTCTCTTGGGCCAACGTCCTGACTTTC. Residues: CATCRVLVFSWANVLTF.